These 12 T cell receptor beta chains were all obtained from the same sample, sequenced in a study of identical twins. TCRdb independently ran MiXCR on the 5' RACE reads; one entry per CDR3 protein. Of 200,000 to 250,000 distinct CDR3 sequences listed, over 9.5% are singletons. Sequencing used memory T cells sorted from blood. These receptors all come from a man between 45 and 60 years old in good health.

A few counts support this clonotype. The rearrangement links TRBV11-2 to TRBJ2-7; the D call may be TRBD1 or TRBD2 (5 bases each). CDR1 is SGHAT, CDR2 FQNNGV, per germline. Trimming removed 1 base at V and 2 bases at J, with 18 bases between. The CDR3 is 17 amino acids. This CDR3 reads CASSLARGPAIAYEQYF. The CDR3 coding sequence is TGTGCCAGCAGCTTAGCCCGGGGCCCCGCAATCGCCTACGAGCAGTACTTC.

The genes are TRBV12-3 or TRBV12-4 and TRBJ2-5, with TRBD1 matching over 9 bases. CDR3 length: 14 amino acids. V lost 7 bases and J lost 5; bases outside the gene matches: 8. CDR3 amino acids: CASTHRDRVETQYF. CDR3 in DNA: TGTGCCAGCACCCACAGGGACAGGGTGGAGACCCAGTACTTC.

This clonotype was detected a few times. CDR3 sequence: CASSRKLSWDTGTDTQYF. CDR3 DNA: TGCGCCAGCAGCCGCAAACTAAGCTGGGACACCGGGACTGATACGCAGTATTTT. This rearrangement joins TRBV4-3 to TRBJ2-3; D is possibly TRBD1 or TRBD2 (6 bases each). V was pared by 4 bases and J by 6 bases, with 26 bases between. The CDR3 runs to 18 residues. The germline V gene encodes CDR1 LGHNA and CDR2 YSLEER.

The genes are TRBV7-2 and TRBJ2-6; 8 bases align to TRBD1. This CDR3 contains 18 residues. The ends lost 5 bases at V and 1 base at J; junction bases unmatched: 10. Germline CDR1 is SGHTA and CDR2 is FQGNSA. CDR3 amino acids: CASSLTGTGPSGANVLTF. As DNA, the CDR3 is TGTGCCAGCAGCCTTACCGGGACAGGCCCTTCTGGGGCCAACGTCCTGACTTTC.

This clonotype was recorded at least ten times. The chain combines TRBV19 with TRBJ1-1; D is uncertain. This CDR3 comprises 16 residues. Germline lookup yields CDR1 LNHDA and CDR2 SQIVND (reference sequence). V was clipped by 7 bases and J by 1 base, with 19 bases between them. DNA of the CDR3: TGTGCCAGTACTCCCGGAGGCAGGTCAAGGAACACTGAAGCTTTCTTT. Translated, it gives CASTPGGRSRNTEAFF.

This clonotype was seen only a few times. The chain employs TRBV6-2 or TRBV6-3 and TRBJ2-1; unclear D gene. This CDR3 is 19 amino acids long. V was clipped by 7 bases and J by 5 bases, with 30 bases between them. From germline, CDR1 is MNHEY and CDR2 SVGEGT. The CDR3 spells CASKPSIGQSTAYHNEQFF. In DNA, the CDR3 is TGTGCCAGCAAACCATCGATCGGGCAGTCGACCGCGTACCACAATGAGCAGTTCTTC.

Written as DNA, the CDR3 is TGTGCCAGCCACCGGGAACCTCAAGAGACCCAGTACTTC. This gives the protein CASHREPQETQYF. The genes are TRBV18 and TRBJ2-5; D is possibly TRBD2 (5 bases). The ends were cut back, 8 bases at V and 2 bases at J, with 12 bases in the middle. The CDR3 is 13 residues long. Germline V CDR1 and CDR2: KGHSH, LQKENI.

This clonotype was observed a few times. This chain uses TRBV6-5 with TRBJ2-7; tentative D call: TRBD2 (6 bases). The V gene's germline CDR1 is MNHEY and CDR2 SVGAGI. The CDR3 spans 15 residues. The V gene lost 1 base and the J gene lost 2 bases, with 12 bases spanning the gap. The CDR3 reads CASSYYGRHTYEQYF. CDR3 bases: TGTGCCAGCAGTTACTACGGGAGACATACCTACGAGCAGTACTTC.

In its sample, this clonotype was seen a few times. The genes are TRBV29-1 and TRBJ2-7, with TRBD2 identical over 9 bases. CDR1 SQVTM and CDR2 ANQGSEA come from the germline V gene. The CDR3 sequence is 13 residues long. The V and J ends lost 4 bases and 6 bases, in that order; junction bases with no gene match: 7. CDR3 residues: CSVARGRASEQYF. CDR3 DNA: TGCAGCGTTGCCCGCGGGAGGGCCAGCGAGCAGTACTTC.

The V and J genes are TRBV6-2 or TRBV6-3 and TRBJ2-1, with 14 bases that match TRBD2. This CDR3 is 21 amino acids long. The trim removed 6 bases at V and 4 bases at J, leaving 20 bases unmatched. Germline loops: CDR1 MNHEY, CDR2 SVGEGT. The CDR3 loop reads CASRPQPGLAGEDHTYNEQFF. The CDR3 DNA reads as TGTGCCAGCAGACCCCAACCGGGACTAGCGGGAGAAGATCATACGTACAATGAGCAGTTCTTC.

The sample holds a few counts of this clonotype. The chain combines TRBV27 with TRBJ2-7; 7 bases are a match to TRBD1. Looked up from germline, CDR1 is MNHEY and CDR2 is SMNVEV (reference sequence). V shed 5 bases, J shed 4 bases, and the junction held 11 bases outside the gene matches. CDR3 length equals 15 residues. CDR3 residues: CASSPNPTGMYEQYF. The CDR3, as DNA: TGTGCCAGCAGTCCAAACCCGACAGGGATGTACGAGCAGTACTTC.

This clonotype was counted many times. The V call is TRBV24-1, the J call TRBJ1-2, with 8 positions matching TRBD1. CDR3 length: 14 residues. After removal of 3 bases from V and 9 bases from J, the junction contained 8 bases not matched to a gene. The germline V gene has CDR1 KGHDR and CDR2 SFDVKD. Here the CDR3 reads CATSDPGTGFRYTF. The CDR3 region has the DNA TGTGCCACCAGTGATCCCGGGACAGGTTTCCGCTACACCTTC.